The 25 T cell receptor beta chains listed next were all sequenced from one sample in a study of PD-1 blockade in classical Hodgkin lymphoma. This sample's time point: cycle 4 day 1 (C4D1), after five to seven weeks of nivolumab. Every patient experienced relapse after autologous stem cell transplantation, and brentuximab vedotin exposure varied. Here immunoSEQ multiplex PCR was the method, and the copy in TCRdb shows in-frame clones only, minus some. Of over 8,500 clones in the sample, around nine tenths were seen once. Source: peripheral blood mononuclear cells (PBMCs), taken before the fourth cycle of nivolumab. The receptors were sampled from a human donor with classical Hodgkin lymphoma.

The chain recombines TRBV7-3 with TRBJ1-1; D gene ambiguous. The CDR3 is 12 residues long. Trimming shortened V by 3 bases and J by 1 base, and 3 bases separated the two germline ends. The germline CDR1 and CDR2 sequences are SGHTA and FQGTGA. The CDR3 sequence: CASSFQNTEAFF. The CDR3 coding sequence is TGTGCCAGCAGCTTCCAGAACACTGAAGCTTTCTTT.

The rearrangement links TRBV27 to TRBJ1-6; D uncertain. The CDR3 sequence is 15 residues long. Germline loops: CDR1 MNHEY, CDR2 SMNVEV (reference sequence). Between the trimmed V and J ends, which lost 2 bases and 8 bases, there was a span of 13 bases. The CDR3 region is CASSLTGRNDSPLHF. The CDR3, as DNA: TGTGCCAGCAGTTTAACTGGAAGAAACGATTCACCCCTCCACTTT.

The chain couples TRBV18 to TRBJ2-7, with 10 bases that match TRBD1. Germline assignment: CDR1 KGHSH and CDR2 LQKENI. J gave up 6 bases and V 2 bases, and 10 bases lay outside the gene matches. The length of the CDR3 is 16 residues. The CDR3 protein is CASSPTGTGVAGEQYF. The CDR3 DNA sequence: TGTGCCAGCTCACCAACCGGGACAGGGGTTGCCGGCGAGCAGTACTTC.

The V call is TRBV5-6, the J call TRBJ2-5, with TRBD2 identical over 12 bases. CDR3 length: 15 residues. CDR1 is SGHDT, CDR2 YYEEEE, per germline. With V trimmed by 4 bases and J by 2 bases, 3 bases remained unmatched. CDR3 DNA sequence: TGTGCCAGCAGCCCGACTAGCGGGGGACAAGAGACCCAGTACTTC. Translated, it gives CASSPTSGGQETQYF.

The chain combines TRBV6-5 with TRBJ2-3; D uncertain. Trimming shortened V by 2 bases and J by 6 bases, and 9 bases separated the two germline ends. Germline assignment: CDR1 MNHEY and CDR2 SVGAGI. The CDR3 has 13 amino acids. This CDR3 reads CASSYTIKDTQYF. Written as DNA, the CDR3 is TGTGCCAGCAGTTACACCATCAAGGATACGCAGTATTTT.

The chain employs TRBV2 and TRBJ2-2; D might be TRBD2 (5 bases). Germline V CDR1 and CDR2: SNHLY, FYNNEI. The ends were cut back, 10 bases at V and 4 bases at J, with 25 bases in the middle. There are 17 residues in the CDR3. CDR3: CATSAETMVRGTGELFF. The CDR3 DNA follows: TGTGCCACCTCGGCCGAGACAATGGTTCGGGGCACCGGGGAGCTGTTTTTT.

This sequence joins TRBV7-9 and TRBJ2-4; a weak D match, TRBD1 (6 bases). V gave up 5 bases and J gave up 7 bases, with 12 bases separating them. This CDR3 comprises 13 residues. Germline V CDR1 and CDR2: SEHNR, FQNEAQ (reference sequence). CDR3 loop: CASSVRGENIQYF. DNA of the CDR3: TGTGCCAGCAGCGTCAGGGGAGAGAACATTCAGTACTTC.

The chain carries TRBV28 and TRBJ1-1; 7 bases map to TRBD1. The CDR3 loop spans 14 amino acids. Looked up from germline, CDR1 is MDHEN and CDR2 is SYDVKM. Trimming cost V 7 bases and J 5 bases; bases outside gene matches: 10. The CDR3: CASITAGGETEAFF. CDR3 sequence (DNA): TGTGCCAGCATTACTGCAGGGGGAGAGACTGAAGCTTTCTTT.

The genes are TRBV5-4 and TRBJ2-1, with a weak D call TRBD2 (6 bases). The CDR3 spans 16 residues. Germline assignment: CDR1 SGHNT and CDR2 YYREEE (reference sequence). Trimming pared 0 bases from V and 1 base from J, leaving 11 bases between. The CDR3: CASSLDMAGSYNEQFF. CDR3 sequence (DNA): TGTGCCAGCAGCTTGGATATGGCGGGGTCCTACAATGAGCAGTTCTTC.

V is TRBV5-1 and J is TRBJ2-2; D call uncertain. Germline-derived CDR1 and CDR2 are SGHRS and YFSETQ. V was cut by 1 base and J by 0 bases, with 10 bases left in between. This CDR3 has 16 residues. CDR3 coding DNA: TGCGCCAGCAGCTTGAGGGCGGCCTCGAACACCGGGGAGCTGTTTTTT. It codes for CASSLRAASNTGELFF.

The CDR3, as DNA: TGTGCCAGCAGCTTAATAGGGGGCCGGTCACCCCTCCACTTT. Residues: CASSLIGGRSPLHF. The chain recombines TRBV7-2 with TRBJ1-6; 7 bases agree with TRBD1. The CDR3 is made up of 14 amino acids. The germline V gene encodes CDR1 SGHTA and CDR2 FQGNSA. The V and J ends lost 2 bases and 10 bases, in that order; junction bases with no gene match: 5.

J is TRBJ1-1 and V is TRBV29-1; a possible D gene is TRBD1 (5 bases). CDR1 and CDR2 (germline): SQVTM, ANQGSEA. Trimming took 3 bases from V and 8 from J, leaving 10 bases between them. The CDR3 spans 11 residues. The CDR3 spells CSVDRSGEAFF. CDR3 in DNA: TGCAGCGTTGATCGATCAGGGGAAGCTTTCTTT. The full variable domain, in which reference TRBV29-1 and TRBJ1-1 provide the parts outside the CDR3, is SAVISQKPSRDICQRGTSLTIQCQVDSQVTMMFWYRQQPGQSLTLIATANQGSEATYESGFVIDKFPISRPNLTFSTLTVSNMSPEDSSIYLCSVDRSGEAFFGQGTRLTVV.

The chain couples TRBV5-1 to TRBJ2-5, with D unresolved. CDR1 and CDR2 (germline): SGHRS, YFSETQ. The CDR3 extends over 11 amino acids. V shed 4 bases and J shed 3 bases, with 4 bases lying between them. CDR3 in DNA: TGCGCCAGCAGCATTAAAGAGACCCAGTACTTC. Its translation: CASSIKETQYF.

V gene TRBV5-5 combines with J gene TRBJ1-1, with D perhaps matching TRBD1 (6 bases). Germline V gene data show CDR1 as SGHKS and CDR2 as YYEKEE (reference sequence). This CDR3 comprises 13 residues. Trimming pared 2 bases from V and 5 bases from J, leaving 10 bases between. The CDR3 DNA sequence: TGTGCCAGCAGCTTAACAGGGATTACTGAAGCTTTCTTT. Its protein product is CASSLTGITEAFF.

This clone appeared once. The genes are TRBV5-4 and TRBJ2-7; D is unresolved. CDR1 SGHNT and CDR2 YYREEE come from the germline V gene (reference sequence). The length of the CDR3 is 15 residues. V shed 4 bases and J shed 0 bases, with 14 bases lying between them. As DNA, the CDR3 is TGTGCCAGCAGCCACCCGGCCAAGAGCTCCTACGAGCAGTACTTC. This gives the protein CASSHPAKSSYEQYF.

The rearrangement joins TRBV6-4 to TRBJ2-1, with a possible D match to TRBD2 (5 bases). CDR1 and CDR2 from the germline V gene are MRHNA and SNTAGT. This CDR3 is built from 15 residues. V was trimmed by 4 bases and J by 0 bases, leaving 10 bases between them. CDR3 sequence reads: CASSARGSSYNEQFF. DNA of the CDR3: TGTGCCAGCAGTGCGCGAGGGAGCTCCTACAATGAGCAGTTCTTC.

This clone was observed a few times. V usage is TRBV6-5 and J usage is TRBJ2-5, with D tentatively TRBD2 (5 bases). This CDR3 has 13 amino acids. CDR1 MNHEY and CDR2 SVGAGI come from the germline V gene. V lost 4 bases and J lost 3, with 9 bases in between. In DNA form, the CDR3 reads TGTGCCAGCAGTTTCGGGGTTGAAGAGACCCAGTACTTC. Translated, it gives CASSFGVEETQYF.

V usage is TRBV5-1 and J usage is TRBJ2-5; 7 bases agree with TRBD1. J gave up 4 bases and V 2 bases, and 2 bases lay outside the gene matches. The CDR3 is 13 amino acids. Germline lookup yields CDR1 SGHRS and CDR2 YFSETQ. The CDR3 coding sequence is TGCGCCAGCAGCTTACAGGGGTCAGAGACCCAGTACTTC. Its protein product is CASSLQGSETQYF.

The chain has TRBV7-9 and TRBJ1-5; D remains ambiguous. There are 12 residues in the CDR3. V was cut by 5 bases and J by 7 bases, with 9 bases left in between. Germline lookup yields CDR1 SEHNR and CDR2 FQNEAQ (reference sequence). The CDR3: CASSEMDQPQHF. The DNA of the CDR3 is TGTGCCAGCAGCGAAATGGACCAGCCCCAGCATTTT.

The J gene is TRBJ1-1, the V gene TRBV10-1; the D is unclear. CDR1 is WNHNN, CDR2 SYGVQD, per germline (reference sequence). Trimming cost V 0 bases and J 5 bases, with 7 bases left between them. The CDR3 has 13 amino acids. The CDR3 sequence: CASSESLGTEAFF. CDR3 nucleotides: TGCGCCAGCAGTGAGTCTCTGGGGACTGAAGCTTTCTTT.

V is TRBV9 and J is TRBJ1-1; D is unresolved. This CDR3 comprises 14 residues. CDR1 and CDR2 (germline): SGDLS, YYNGEE. Trimming removed 0 bases from V and 10 bases from J, with 16 bases in between. The CDR3 bases are TGTGCCAGCAGCGTAGAACAGTCCGCGCTCGGAGCTTTCTTT. It encodes CASSVEQSALGAFF.

This chain links TRBV6-5 with TRBJ2-1, with TRBD1 identical over 10 bases. CDR3 size: 15 residues. With 5 bases clipped from V and 6 bases from J, the junction kept 7 bases outside the gene matches. Germline V CDR1 and CDR2: MNHEY, SVGAGI. CDR3 DNA: TGTGCCAGCAGTGGCCGGGACAGGGGTAGCAATGAGCAGTTCTTC. Encoded protein: CASSGRDRGSNEQFF.

The chain carries TRBV2 and TRBJ1-6; TRBD1 might be the D (6 bases). This CDR3 has 15 residues. Trimming pared 3 bases from V and 7 bases from J, leaving 13 bases between. Germline V gene data show CDR1 as SNHLY and CDR2 as FYNNEI. DNA of the CDR3: TGTGCCAGCAGTGAGACCAGGGGTGGGAATTCACCCCTCCACTTT. The encoded protein is CASSETRGGNSPLHF.

The V call is TRBV6-5, the J call TRBJ1-1, with 8 nucleotides matching TRBD1. After removal of 3 bases from V and 4 bases from J, the junction contained 10 bases not matched to a gene. Germline values: CDR1 MNHEY, CDR2 SVGAGI. The CDR3 is 16 amino acids. The CDR3 is CASSYQGARGGTEAFF. The CDR3 DNA sequence: TGTGCCAGCAGTTATCAGGGGGCGCGGGGGGGCACTGAAGCTTTCTTT.

The chain has TRBV28 and TRBJ1-2; D unclear. Germline CDR1 is MDHEN and CDR2 is SYDVKM. The CDR3 has 11 amino acids. V was trimmed by 6 bases and J by 8 bases, leaving 10 bases between them. The CDR3 nucleotides read TGTGCCAGCAGCGCGAACGGGGGCTACACCTTC. Protein product: CASSANGGYTF.